This TCR beta chain was documented in a study of early T cells in non-severe SARS-CoV-2 infection. Study-wide context: Sequencing of unsorted whole blood was done on bulk RNA, leaving chains unpaired.

As to this clonotype: The antigen remains unidentified.

Germline V CDR1 and CDR2: SGHVS, FQNEAQ. The germline V and J ends were trimmed by 8 bases and 2 bases, with 14 bases remaining between them. This CDR3 comprises 14 residues. Whole-study results and caveats: The VDJdb matching leaned toward anti-spike CD8 responses and overlooked private and CD4 specificities.

The library protocol tagged individual cDNA molecules with unique molecular identifiers. TCRdb processed the 5' RACE reads anew with MiXCR; each CDR3 protein has one entry. The table shows some 96,000 distinct CDR3 sequences, with 8% to 13% occurring only once. This chain joins TRBV7-8 and TRBJ2-3; possibly TRBD2 for D (7 bases). The clonotype was recovered from an adult who was a healthcare worker with PCR-confirmed SARS-CoV-2 infection or an uninfected control (not recorded which). The sample was whole blood, taken at baseline. The CDR3: CASGRGAITDTQYF. The DNA of the CDR3 is TGTGCCAGCGGCCGGGGGGCTATCACAGATACGCAGTATTTT.